These T cell receptor beta chains were read from a single sample in a study of Tregs in tolerant kidney transplant recipients. The data were produced by immunoSEQ multiplex PCR, yet TCRdb's version contains in-frame clones alone and is incomplete. This table holds 46,000 or so clones, about 89% found once. Sequenced: Tregs from blood. Receptors originate from a human donor in good health. Each CDR3 is given with its conserved first and last residue. The D gene is left open where the match is weak. Size tells how often a clone was seen (once, few, many) or the class of an expanded clone, and some rows leave it out.

v_gene	j_gene	abundance	d_gene	CDR3nt	CDR3aa
TRBV5-6	TRBJ2-4	few	TRBD2	TGTGCCAGCAGTTCATCCGGGACTACAATAGCCAAAAACATTCAGTACTTC	CASSSSGTTIAKNIQYF
TRBV30	TRBJ2-5	NA	NA	TGTGCCTGGAGTGTACTTGGCGGACAAGAGACCCAGTACTTC	CAWSVLGGQETQYF
TRBV6-4	TRBJ2-3	NA	NA	TGTGCCAGCAGTGTACGAGGGGGGACCCGTGCGCAGTATTTT	CASSVRGGTRAQYF
TRBV30	TRBJ1-5	NA	NA	TGTGCCTGGAGTTCTCTGGGCGTCGGGCCCCAGCATTTT	CAWSSLGVGPQHF
TRBV6-1	TRBJ2-3	NA	NA	TGTGCCAGCACCAGGGCTGGGGCCGGAGATACGCAGTATTTT	CASTRAGAGDTQYF
TRBV5-5	TRBJ2-5	NA	NA	TGTGCCAGCAGCTTGGTCTTTATGGGCTTCTCAGGAGAAGAGACCCAGTACTTC	CASSLVFMGFSGEETQYF
TRBV19	TRBJ1-5	NA	TRBD1	TGTGCCAGTAGTATAAAGGGCAGGGGGCAGAATCAGCCCCAGCATTTT	CASSIKGRGQNQPQHF
TRBV5-1	TRBJ2-7	NA	NA	TGCGCCAGCAGCTCTCGGCAGGGTCACTACGAGCAGTACTTC	CASSSRQGHYEQYF
TRBV11-2	TRBJ2-7	NA	NA	TGTGCCAGCAGCTCAACTATGGGGGCCTCCGCCTACGAGCAGTACTTC	CASSSTMGASAYEQYF
TRBV5-1	TRBJ2-1	NA	TRBD2	TGCGCCAGCAGCTCTGGGACTAGCGGAGCCGGGTACAATGAGCAGTTCTTC	CASSSGTSGAGYNEQFF
TRBV25-1	TRBJ1-1	NA	NA	TGTGCCAGCAGTCGAGGAGCTCGGTGGGCTGAAGCTTTCTTT	CASSRGARWAEAFF
TRBV2	TRBJ2-6	NA	NA	TGTGCCAGCAATAAGGGAGGCTCTGGGGCCAACGTCCTGACTTTC	CASNKGGSGANVLTF
TRBV5-1	TRBJ1-2	NA	NA	TGCGCCAGCACCGGGACGGCTGACTATGGCTACACCTTC	CASTGTADYGYTF
TRBV27	TRBJ2-6	NA	NA	TGTGCCAGCAGCAGGGCCAGCCAAATCTCTGGGGCCAACGTCCTGACTTTC	CASSRASQISGANVLTF
TRBV5-1	TRBJ2-2	once	NA	TGCGCCAGCAGGGGGAAGGGGAACACCGGGGAGCTGTTTTTT	CASRGKGNTGELFF
TRBV5-4	TRBJ2-2	NA	TRBD2	TGTGCCAGCAGCTCACTAGCGGGGGGGGTAGCGAACACCGGGGAGCTGTTTTTT	CASSSLAGGVANTGELFF
TRBV18	TRBJ1-5	once	NA	TGTGCCAGCTCGCTCACGGAGGGTCTCAATCAGCCCCAGCATTTT	CASSLTEGLNQPQHF
TRBV5-1	TRBJ1-1	NA	NA	TGCGCCAGCAGCTTGGTACCAGGGAGGGGTTTGGACACTGAAGCTTTCTTT	CASSLVPGRGLDTEAFF
TRBV6-5	TRBJ1-4	once	TRBD1	TGTGCCAGCAGTTACCGATACAGGGGCTGGGGTGAAAAACTGTTTTTT	CASSYRYRGWGEKLFF
TRBV5-5	TRBJ1-2	NA	TRBD1	TGTGCCAGCAGCATTACAGGGGTGGAGGGCTACACCTTC	CASSITGVEGYTF
TRBV6-4	TRBJ2-7	NA	NA	TGTGCCAGCAGTGTATTACAGGGGCGCCGGGGGGAGCAGTACTTC	CASSVLQGRRGEQYF
TRBV19	TRBJ1-5	NA	TRBD1	TGTGCCAGTCAGGGAGAATGGGGGACAGGCGTCCGACGGGGCAATCAGCCCCAGCATTTT	CASQGEWGTGVRRGNQPQHF
TRBV30	TRBJ1-1	NA	NA	TGTGCCTGGATGAGGATGAACACTGAAGCTTTCTTT	CAWMRMNTEAFF
TRBV29-1	TRBJ1-2	NA	NA	TGCAGCGTTGAATCGGGGGCCGAGGGCTACACCTTC	CSVESGAEGYTF
TRBV19	TRBJ1-5	NA	NA	TGTGCCAGTTCGATGGCAGTCAATCAGCCCCAGCATTTT	CASSMAVNQPQHF
TRBV5-1	TRBJ2-2	NA	NA	TGCGCCAGCAGTACTACCGGGGAGCTGTTTTTT	CASSTTGELFF
TRBV10-1	TRBJ2-1	NA	NA	TGCGCCAGCAGTGATCTGAGTGGAATCTCCTACAATGAGCAGTTCTTC	CASSDLSGISYNEQFF
TRBV7-9	TRBJ1-2	NA	NA	TGTGCCAGCAGTTACACAGGCAGCGTGGCCTTCTATGGCTACACCTTC	CASSYTGSVAFYGYTF
TRBV18	TRBJ1-5	NA	NA	TGTGCCAGCTCACCGTTTGGGGCATTTAGCGATCAGCCCCAGCATTTT	CASSPFGAFSDQPQHF
TRBV6-5	TRBJ1-5	NA	NA	TGTGCCAGCAAGGGCGGTTATAGCAATCAGCCCCAGCATTTT	CASKGGYSNQPQHF
TRBV5-4	TRBJ2-7	once	TRBD2	TGTGCCAGCAGCCCGGGACTAGCGGGAGTGTACGAGCAGTACTTC	CASSPGLAGVYEQYF
TRBV2	TRBJ1-4	NA	NA	TGTGCCAGCAGATGGTCCCCTGCGTCTGAAAAACTGTTTTTT	CASRWSPASEKLFF
TRBV30	TRBJ2-1	NA	NA	TGTGCCTGGTCTCCCCTAAATCCGCCCTACAATGAGCAGTTCTTC	CAWSPLNPPYNEQFF